The clone carrying this T cell receptor beta chain was detected ten times or more. Its cognate antigen is unknown. These data come from a study of T cell repertoires in cytomegalovirus infection. One entry per CDR3 protein, called by TCRdb with MiXCR from the reads. Of approximately 260,000 distinct CDR3 sequences in the sample, 22% were seen once. Looked up from germline, CDR1 is MNHNY and CDR2 is SVGAGI (reference sequence). The CDR3 has 16 residues. Trimming removed 2 bases from V and 7 bases from J; junction bases left unmatched: 10. The chain carries TRBV6-6 and TRBJ2-1, with TRBD2 matching 8 bases. The TCR comes from a human donor in good health (CMV status not recorded). Some clones in this sample may be carry-over from other donors' samples. The sequences come from cultured PBMCs, collected from culture after CMV antigen stimulation. The CDR3 sequence: CASSYDIAGSGNEQFF. The CDR3 nucleotides are TGTGCCAGCAGTTACGATATAGCGGGATCCGGAAATGAGCAGTTCTTC.